Presented here are 31 T cell receptor beta chains from one specimen sequenced in a study of cytomegalovirus exposure and HLA in healthy donors. The PCR was carried out with 60 Vbeta primers and 13 Jbeta primers. Sequencing was performed with immunoSEQ multiplex PCR; in TCRdb, only in-frame clones are kept and a portion is missing. This sample contains some 80,000 clones. The sequenced sample was PBMCs. The receptors shown here come from a man between 45 and 60 years old in good health and CMV-seropositive.

On this clone: This same CDR3 is encoded by further DNA sequences in the sample. V is TRBV2 and J is TRBJ1-2; D unresolved. The CDR3 is 16 residues long. Deletions cut 0 bases from V and 1 base from J, with 12 bases between. The germline CDR1 and CDR2 sequences are SNHLY and FYNNEI. The CDR3 nucleotides read TGTGCCAGCAGTGAAGCTAGGCGGCTCAATAACTATGGCTACACCTTC. Its translation is CASSEARRLNNYGYTF.

The chain is built from TRBV7-2 and TRBJ1-1; no clear D. The CDR3 length is 14 residues. V gave up 3 bases and J gave up 8 bases, with 16 bases separating them. Germline V CDR1 and CDR2: SGHTA, FQGNSA. DNA for the CDR3: TGTGCCAGCAGCTTTTCGGGTCGGAGGATCGAAGCTTTCTTT. It codes for CASSFSGRRIEAFF.

This sequence joins TRBV9 and TRBJ1-2, with 7 bases aligning to TRBD1. V was pared by 4 bases and J by 4 bases, with 13 bases of the junction left unmatched. Germline lookup yields CDR1 SGDLS and CDR2 YYNGEE. CDR3 length equals 16 residues. The CDR3 sequence: CASSLRPQTGIYGYTF. Written as DNA, the CDR3 is TGTGCCAGCAGCCTCAGACCCCAGACAGGGATCTATGGCTACACCTTC.

V and J are TRBV5-8 and TRBJ1-5, with 7 bases identical to TRBD1. V trimming: 3 bases; J trimming: 0 bases; junction bases outside the gene matches: 6. Per germline, CDR1 SGHTS and CDR2 YDEGEE. The CDR3 is made up of 16 amino acids. The CDR3 sequence: CASSSGTVYSNQPQHF. CDR3 in DNA: TGTGCCAGCAGCTCCGGGACAGTTTATAGCAATCAGCCCCAGCATTTT.

Written as DNA, the CDR3 is TGTGCCAGCTCCCCCGGGACAGACACAGATACGCAGTATTTT. Translation gives CASSPGTDTDTQYF. The genes are TRBV18 and TRBJ2-3; TRBD1 matches 7 bases. Germline CDR1 is KGHSH and CDR2 is LQKENI. V shed 6 bases and J 2 bases; nucleotides not matched to a gene: 5. This CDR3 is built from 14 residues. The full variable domain, its missing parts supplied by reference TRBV18 and TRBJ2-3, is NAGVMQNPRHLVRRRGQEARLRCSPMKGHSHVYWYRQLPEEGLKFMVYLQKENIIDESGMPKERFSAEFPKEGPSILRIQQVVRGDSAAYFCASSPGTDTDTQYFGPGTRLTVL.

The chain employs TRBV5-1 and TRBJ2-2; no firm D call. Germline values: CDR1 SGHRS, CDR2 YFSETQ. The CDR3 is 14 amino acids. With 0 bases removed from V and 3 bases from J, the gap between germline ends came to 6 bases. In DNA, the CDR3 is TGCGCCAGCAGCTTGGGAGGAGACACCGGGGAGCTGTTTTTT. As protein: CASSLGGDTGELFF.

The chain employs TRBV14 and TRBJ2-7; tentative D call: TRBD1 (6 bases). The CDR3 totals 13 residues. Germline values: CDR1 SGHDN, CDR2 FVKESK. With 5 bases removed from V and 5 bases from J, the gap between germline ends came to 13 bases. CDR3 residues: CASSSQGSHEQYF. CDR3 coding DNA: TGTGCCAGCAGCTCACAGGGTTCACACGAGCAGTACTTC. The entire variable domain, with the rest obtained from reference TRBV14 and TRBJ2-7, is as follows: EAGVTQFPSHSVIEKGQTVTLRCDPISGHDNLYWYRRVMGKEIKFLLHFVKESKQDESGMPNNRFLAERTGGTYSTLKVQPAELEDSGVYFCASSSQGSHEQYFGPGTRLTVT.

The CDR3 region is CASSSLEAAGNQPQHF. CDR3 in DNA: TGTGCCAGCAGCTCCCTTGAGGCGGCAGGCAATCAGCCCCAGCATTTT. This sequence joins TRBV7-2 and TRBJ1-5; D is uncertain. CDR3 size: 16 residues. Germline CDR1 reads SGHTA; CDR2 reads FQGNSA. The germline V and J ends were trimmed by 4 bases and 2 bases, with 15 bases remaining between them.

The chain carries TRBV18 and TRBJ2-7; a weak D match, TRBD2 (5 bases). The CDR3 is made up of 15 amino acids. Germline CDR1 reads KGHSH; CDR2 reads LQKENI. With 6 bases removed from V and 3 bases from J, the gap between germline ends came to 18 bases. The CDR3 reads CASSPTSVGDYEQYV. Written as DNA, the CDR3 is TGTGCCAGCTCGCCTACCTCGGTCGGGGACTACGAGCAGTACGTC.

V gene TRBV5-1 combines with J gene TRBJ1-1; 7 bases are a match to TRBD1. The CDR3 length is 12 residues. V was pared by 0 bases and J by 8 bases, with 1 base of the junction left unmatched. Germline CDR1 reads SGHRS; CDR2 reads YFSETQ. In DNA, the CDR3 is TGCGCCAGCAGCTTGGGGGACAGAGAAGCTTTCTTT. Its protein product is CASSLGDREAFF.

The J gene is TRBJ2-3, the V gene TRBV6-1, with D hard to call. V lost 0 bases to trimming and J lost 6 bases, with 7 bases between them. The CDR3 covers 13 residues. Per the germline V gene, CDR1 is MNHNS and CDR2 is SASEGT. The CDR3 region is CASSEASRDTQYF. The CDR3 nucleotides are TGTGCCAGCAGTGAAGCGTCGCGGGATACGCAGTATTTT.

The J gene is TRBJ2-1, the V gene TRBV6-1; TRBD2 is a possible D gene (5 bases). The CDR3 runs to 16 residues. Trimming removed 4 bases at V and 2 bases at J, with 15 bases between. Per the germline V gene, CDR1 is MNHNS and CDR2 is SASEGT. The CDR3 protein is CASSGTEQSPYNEQFF. CDR3 bases: TGTGCCAGCAGTGGGACTGAACAGAGCCCCTACAATGAGCAGTTCTTC.

V gene TRBV29-1 combines with J gene TRBJ1-1; 7 bases line up with TRBD1. The germline V gene has CDR1 SQVTM and CDR2 ANQGSEA. V shed 6 bases and J 7 bases; nucleotides not matched to a gene: 5. The CDR3 contains 11 residues. The CDR3 DNA reads TGCAGCGTCGGTGACAGGGATGAAGCTTTCTTT. It translates to CSVGDRDEAFF.

The genes are TRBV10-3 and TRBJ2-2; 10 nucleotides agree with TRBD1. The junction had 5 bases not matched to a gene; V was cut back by 11 bases and J by 2 bases. Germline loops: CDR1 ENHRY, CDR2 SYGVKD. The CDR3 is made up of 14 amino acids. The DNA of the CDR3 is TGTGCCCTTAGGACAGGGGGAAACACCGGGGAGCTGTTTTTT. It encodes CALRTGGNTGELFF.

The chain couples TRBV10-2 to TRBJ2-1; TRBD1 might be the D (5 bases). The V end lost 7 bases, the J end lost 7 bases, and 11 bases lay between the germline ends. The CDR3 length is 12 residues. The germline V gene encodes CDR1 WSHSY and CDR2 SAAADI. For the CDR3, the DNA is TGCGCCAGCACCGAAAGGGGAAATGAGCAGTTCTTC. Translated: CASTERGNEQFF.

The chain carries TRBV2 and TRBJ2-6; 8 positions agree with TRBD1. Trimming removed 9 bases from V and 4 bases from J; junction bases left unmatched: 8. Germline-derived CDR1 and CDR2 are SNHLY and FYNNEI. The CDR3 covers 15 residues. The chain's CDR3 is CARTGQGSGANVLTF. The CDR3 DNA sequence: TGTGCCAGGACAGGACAGGGCTCCGGGGCCAACGTCCTGACTTTC.

V is TRBV19 and J is TRBJ1-2, with a tentative D call TRBD1 (6 bases). The CDR3 extends over 13 amino acids. The V and J ends lost 5 bases and 4 bases respectively, with 11 bases between them. Per the germline V gene, CDR1 is LNHDA and CDR2 is SQIVND (reference sequence). The CDR3 loop is CASSAQGSYGYTF. The CDR3 nucleotides read TGTGCCAGTAGTGCACAGGGTTCCTATGGCTACACCTTC.

The chain combines TRBV19 with TRBJ2-1, with TRBD2 identical over 11 bases. Germline values: CDR1 LNHDA, CDR2 SQIVND (reference sequence). Trimming at V came to 5 bases and at J to 3 bases, leaving 6 bases not matched to a gene. This CDR3 is built from 16 residues. The CDR3 bases are TGTGCCAGTAGTCCCTGGGGACTAGCGGTCTACAATGAGCAGTTCTTC. Its protein product is CASSPWGLAVYNEQFF.

The V call is TRBV7-9, the J call TRBJ1-4; 7 nucleotides align to TRBD1. Trimming removed 5 bases from V and 5 bases from J; junction bases left unmatched: 5. The CDR3 extends over 14 amino acids. Looked up from germline, CDR1 is SEHNR and CDR2 is FQNEAQ (reference sequence). The CDR3: CASSTGTENEKLFF. The CDR3 DNA reads TGTGCCAGCAGCACCGGGACAGAGAATGAAAAACTGTTTTTT.

For this clone: This same CDR3 is encoded by further DNA sequences in the sample. J is TRBJ2-7 and V is TRBV5-1, with 8 nucleotides matching TRBD1. Losses at the gene ends were 2 bases for V and 4 bases for J; bases not matched to a gene: 5. Germline assignment: CDR1 SGHRS and CDR2 YFSETQ. The CDR3 is 14 residues long. The CDR3 is CASSFGTGGYEQYF. The CDR3 nucleotides read TGCGCCAGCAGCTTCGGGACAGGCGGATACGAGCAGTACTTC.

The V gene is TRBV9, the J gene TRBJ1-3; D may be TRBD1 (5 bases). The V gene's germline CDR1 is SGDLS and CDR2 YYNGEE. Trimming cost V 7 bases and J 4 bases, with 12 bases left between them. CDR3 length equals 13 residues. CDR3 residues: CASGAVYGNTIYF. CDR3 nucleotides: TGTGCCAGCGGGGCAGTCTACGGAAACACCATATATTTT.

The chain has TRBV7-2 and TRBJ1-1; D may be TRBD1 (6 bases). Trimming pared 4 bases from V and 6 bases from J, leaving 15 bases between. This CDR3 has 14 amino acids. The germline V gene has CDR1 SGHTA and CDR2 FQGNSA. The CDR3 is CASSSTGFGAEAFF. The CDR3 DNA sequence: TGTGCCAGCAGCTCCACAGGGTTCGGTGCTGAAGCTTTCTTT.

The chain joins TRBV9 to TRBJ2-2, with 8 nucleotides matching TRBD2. CDR3 length equals 15 residues. Germline V gives CDR1 SGDLS, CDR2 YYNGEE. The J segment lost 1 base and the V segment lost 3 bases, leaving 2 bases of the junction unmatched. CDR3 residues: CASSASGGNTGELFF. The CDR3 nucleotides read TGTGCCAGCAGCGCGAGCGGGGGGAACACCGGGGAGCTGTTTTTT.

The chain recombines TRBV6-1 with TRBJ1-3; D not certain. From germline, CDR1 is MNHNS and CDR2 SASEGT. CDR3 length: 15 amino acids. The V gene lost 6 bases and the J gene lost 1 base, with 13 bases spanning the gap. For the CDR3, the DNA is TGTGCCAGCAGCGGCGTTCCTAGATCTGGAAACACCATATATTTT. This translates into CASSGVPRSGNTIYF.

This chain connects TRBV7-9 to TRBJ2-5, with TRBD1 as a possible D gene (5 bases). V lost 0 bases to trimming and J lost 5 bases, with 10 bases between them. Germline-derived CDR1 and CDR2 are SEHNR and FQNEAQ (reference sequence). This CDR3 comprises 14 residues. The CDR3 protein is CASSLASGRETQYF. The DNA for the CDR3 is TGTGCCAGCAGCTTAGCGTCAGGGCGGGAGACCCAGTACTTC.

V is TRBV7-9 and J is TRBJ1-1; no firm D call. The germline CDR1 and CDR2 sequences are SEHNR and FQNEAQ (reference sequence). The CDR3 has 12 residues. The ends were cut back, 5 bases at V and 3 bases at J, with 7 bases in the middle. The CDR3, as DNA: TGTGCCAGCAGCGCCCGGGACACTGAAGCTTTCTTT. Encoded protein: CASSARDTEAFF.

This rearrangement joins TRBV5-6 to TRBJ1-2; tentative D call: TRBD1 (6 bases). V was shortened by 2 bases and J by 3 bases, with 11 bases between the two germline ends. CDR3 length: 14 amino acids. Germline CDR1 SGHDT, CDR2 YYEEEE. The CDR3 DNA is TGTGCCAGCAGCTTAATAGGGGGGGACTATGGCTACACCTTC. Amino acids: CASSLIGGDYGYTF. Filled out from reference TRBV5-6 and TRBJ1-2, the complete variable domain reads DAGVTQSPTHLIKTRGQQVTLRCSPKSGHDTVSWYQQALGQGPQFIFQYYEEEERQRGNFPDRFSGHQFPNYSSELNVNALLLGDSALYLCASSLIGGDYGYTFGSGTRLTVV.

The chain carries TRBV6-1 and TRBJ2-7; D not resolved. CDR3 length equals 15 residues. Trimming left V 10 bases short and J 5 bases short, with 24 bases between. CDR1 and CDR2 (germline): MNHNS, SASEGT. The DNA for the CDR3 is TGTGCCACCGACTCGGCAGTAGAAGGCCTAGACGAGCAGTACTTC. Translating it yields CATDSAVEGLDEQYF.

The chain joins TRBV5-1 to TRBJ2-7; D remains ambiguous. The germline V gene has CDR1 SGHRS and CDR2 YFSETQ. This CDR3 has 13 amino acids. Trimming removed 2 bases at V and 0 bases at J, with 6 bases between. The CDR3 DNA follows: TGCGCCAGCAGCTTTACTACCTCCTACGAGCAGTACTTC. Translated: CASSFTTSYEQYF.

This chain connects TRBV5-4 to TRBJ2-5; D gene uncertain. V gave up 1 base and J gave up 5 bases, with 15 bases separating them. Per germline, CDR1 SGHNT and CDR2 YYREEE (reference sequence). This CDR3 region has 15 residues. In DNA, the CDR3 is TGTGCCAGCAGCTTGATGACGGCGGTTCGGGAGACCCAGTACTTC. Translation: CASSLMTAVRETQYF.

This rearrangement joins TRBV5-4 to TRBJ2-1; the D gene is possibly TRBD2 (7 bases). Germline CDR1 SGHNT, CDR2 YYREEE (reference sequence). V was trimmed by 1 base and J by 4 bases, leaving 12 bases between them. The CDR3 is 15 residues long. The CDR3 sequence: CASSLRGGRYNEQFF. The DNA for the CDR3 is TGTGCCAGCAGCTTGAGGGGGGGAAGGTACAATGAGCAGTTCTTC.